This T cell receptor (beta chain) originates from a study of cytomegalovirus exposure and HLA in healthy donors. Study results and caveats: Overall, about 160 TCR beta chains were annotated as cytomegalovirus-associated. Many donors carried some public TCRs, although rarity characterized most TCR sequences.

This table comes from immunoSEQ multiplex PCR, and its TCRdb copy is limited to in-frame clones, with some not included. The sample includes 160,000 or so clones, around nine tenths of them seen just once. The CDR3 sequence is 15 residues long. J lost 5 bases, V lost 5 bases, and 8 bases had no gene match. Looked up from germline, CDR1 is SEHNR and CDR2 is FQNEAQ (reference sequence). This clone has just one count. Its cognate antigen is unknown. Donors were drawn from the roughly 120-subject validation cohort, separate from the roughly 670-subject first cohort. The source of this sequence is a woman aged 25 to 39 in good health and CMV-seronegative. The source material was PBMCs. The rearrangement joins TRBV7-9 to TRBJ2-2; 7 bases fit TRBD1. The CDR3 sequence: CASSTTRQGTGELFF. The CDR3 region has the DNA TGTGCCAGCAGCACAACAAGACAGGGAACCGGGGAGCTGTTTTTT.